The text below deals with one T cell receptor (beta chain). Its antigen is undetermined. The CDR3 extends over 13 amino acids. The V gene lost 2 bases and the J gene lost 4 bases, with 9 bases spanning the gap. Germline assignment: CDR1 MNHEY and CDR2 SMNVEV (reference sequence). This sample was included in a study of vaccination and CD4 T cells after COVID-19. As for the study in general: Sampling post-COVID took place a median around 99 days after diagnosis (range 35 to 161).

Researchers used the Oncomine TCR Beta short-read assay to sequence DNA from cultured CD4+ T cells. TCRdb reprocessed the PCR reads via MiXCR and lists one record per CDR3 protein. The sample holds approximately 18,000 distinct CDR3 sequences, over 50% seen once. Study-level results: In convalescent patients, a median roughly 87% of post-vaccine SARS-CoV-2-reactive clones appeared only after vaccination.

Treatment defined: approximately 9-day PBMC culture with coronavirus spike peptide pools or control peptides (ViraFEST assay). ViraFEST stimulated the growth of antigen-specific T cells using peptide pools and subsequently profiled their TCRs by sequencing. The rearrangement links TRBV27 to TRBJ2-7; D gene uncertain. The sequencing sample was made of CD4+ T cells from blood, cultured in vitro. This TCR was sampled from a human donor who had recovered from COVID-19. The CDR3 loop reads CASSLRAAYEQYF. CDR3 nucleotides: TGTGCCAGCAGTTTACGAGCAGCTTACGAGCAGTACTTC.